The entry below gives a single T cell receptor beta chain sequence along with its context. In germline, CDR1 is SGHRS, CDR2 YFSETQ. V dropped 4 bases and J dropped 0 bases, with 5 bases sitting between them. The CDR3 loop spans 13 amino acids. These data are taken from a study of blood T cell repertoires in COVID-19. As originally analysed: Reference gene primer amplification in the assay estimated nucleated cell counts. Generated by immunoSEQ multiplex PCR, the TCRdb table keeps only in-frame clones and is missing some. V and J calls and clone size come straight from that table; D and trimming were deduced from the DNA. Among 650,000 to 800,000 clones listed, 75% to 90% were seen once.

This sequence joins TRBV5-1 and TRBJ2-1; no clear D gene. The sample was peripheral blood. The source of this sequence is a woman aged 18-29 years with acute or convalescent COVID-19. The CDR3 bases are TGCGCCAGCAGCCCGAGCTCCTACAATGAGCAGTTCTTC. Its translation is CASSPSSYNEQFF.